These 22 T cell receptor beta chains share one sample of origin, sequenced in a study of T cells after yellow fever vaccination. TCRdb re-analysed the 5' RACE reads in MiXCR, keeping a single row per CDR3 protein. The sample includes hundreds of thousands of distinct CDR3 sequences, approximately 13% of them seen just once. The sample here was PBMCs, taken on the day of the yellow fever booster vaccination. The source of these receptors is a man aged 25 to 40 who received the YFV17D yellow fever vaccine.

This clonotype was seen a handful of times. CDR3 in amino acids: CASSPHQGRVYEQYF. As DNA, the CDR3 is TGTGCCAGCAGCCCCCACCAGGGGCGGGTCTACGAGCAGTACTTC. The chain joins TRBV7-2 to TRBJ2-7; D may be TRBD1 (6 bases). V dropped 5 bases and J dropped 3 bases, with 17 bases sitting between them. The CDR3 is 15 residues long. Germline CDR1 SGHTA, CDR2 FQGNSA.

This clonotype was picked up a small number of times. The rearrangement links TRBV5-6 to TRBJ2-1; TRBD1 or TRBD2 may be the D gene (6 bases each). Trimming shortened V by 4 bases and J by 3 bases, and 11 bases separated the two germline ends. Germline V gives CDR1 SGHDT, CDR2 YYEEEE. This CDR3 region has 14 residues. The CDR3, as DNA: TGTGCCAGCAGCGCGGCGGGACACTACAATGAGCAGTTCTTC. Protein sequence: CASSAAGHYNEQFF.

A few counts support this clonotype. J is TRBJ2-1 and V is TRBV3-1; D not resolved. The CDR3 spans 13 residues. Trimming stripped 5 bases from V and 4 bases from J, with 9 bases between. CDR1 LGHDT and CDR2 YNNKEL come from the germline V gene (reference sequence). The CDR3 DNA reads as TGTGCCAGCAGCTCTCAAGGGTACAATGAGCAGTTCTTC. As protein: CASSSQGYNEQFF.

Remarks on this clonotype: One junction end does not reproduce the germline sequence, and a read error may be involved. The rearrangement uses TRBV20-1 and TRBJ1-4; D is ambiguous. Germline loops: CDR1 DFQATT, CDR2 SNEGSKA (reference sequence). This CDR3 has 14 amino acids. CDR3 protein: CCAKPGASDEKLFF. The CDR3 nucleotides are TGCTGTGCTAAACCGGGTGCGTCGGATGAAAAACTGTTTTTT.

To note about this clonotype: The germline gene is not matched at one end of the junction; a read error may be the cause. The chain recombines TRBV9 with TRBJ2-1, with 9 bases matching TRBD2. CDR3 length: 15 residues. From germline, CDR1 is SGDLS and CDR2 YYNGEE. CDR3 sequence reads: CASNVGGLAFNEQFF. DNA of the CDR3: TGTGCCAGCAACGTAGGGGGACTAGCTTTCAATGAGCAGTTCTTC.

This clonotype was recorded at least ten times. One end of the junction varies from germline; a read error may be responsible. This rearrangement joins TRBV7-2 to TRBJ2-1; D is possibly TRBD1 (6 bases). Germline V gives CDR1 SGHTA, CDR2 FQGNSA. CDR3 size: 13 residues. The CDR3 here is CASSLDSYNEQFF. The CDR3 bases are TGCGCCAGCAGCTTGGACAGTTACAATGAGCAGTTCTTC.

V and J are TRBV7-2 and TRBJ2-3; D could derive from TRBD1 or TRBD2 (5 bases each). Germline V lookup: CDR1 SGHTA, CDR2 FQGNSA. V was cut by 5 bases and J by 4 bases, with 16 bases left in between. The CDR3 is made up of 15 amino acids. CDR3 bases: TGTGCCAGCAGCCCAGGGACCAGCGTCCCAGATACGCAGTATTTT. Encoded protein: CASSPGTSVPDTQYF.

V is TRBV7-2 and J is TRBJ2-1, with D unclear. Trimming cost V 3 bases and J 2 bases, with 11 bases left between them. Germline V gene data show CDR1 as SGHTA and CDR2 as FQGNSA. The CDR3 loop spans 15 amino acids. For the CDR3, the DNA is TGTGCCAGCAGCTTTCACTCCTCCGCCTACAATGAGCAGTTCTTC. Amino acid sequence: CASSFHSSAYNEQFF.

This rearrangement joins TRBV28 to TRBJ2-1, with TRBD2 matching 11 bases. The CDR3 length is 18 residues. After removal of 2 bases from V and 7 bases from J, the junction contained 13 bases not matched to a gene. Germline assignment: CDR1 MDHEN and CDR2 SYDVKM. CDR3 loop: CASSLPPKTSGKVNEQFF. The CDR3, as DNA: TGTGCCAGCAGTTTACCCCCAAAGACTAGCGGGAAGGTGAATGAGCAGTTCTTC.

The V call is TRBV5-1, the J call TRBJ1-1; a possible D gene is TRBD1 (6 bases). Germline CDR1 and CDR2: SGHRS and YFSETQ. The CDR3 spans 13 residues. V was pared by 7 bases and J by 3 bases, with 13 bases between. The CDR3 spells CASGLGGDTEAFF. CDR3 nucleotides: TGCGCCAGCGGCCTTGGGGGCGACACTGAAGCTTTCTTT.

The chain recombines TRBV20-1 with TRBJ1-1, with D tentatively TRBD1 (5 bases). Germline CDR1 DFQATT, CDR2 SNEGSKA (reference sequence). This CDR3 is 13 amino acids long. The V gene lost 3 bases and the J gene lost 1 base, with 9 bases spanning the gap. The CDR3 region is CSARPGPNTEAFF. The CDR3, as DNA: TGCAGTGCTAGGCCGGGGCCGAACACTGAAGCTTTCTTT.

The genes are TRBV25-1 and TRBJ2-5, with D possibly matching TRBD1 (6 bases). The germline CDR1 and CDR2 sequences are MGHDK and SYGVNS. CDR3 size: 13 residues. Trimming removed 6 bases from V and 3 bases from J, with 11 bases in between. The DNA for the CDR3 is TGTGCCAGCAGGGGGCCAGGGGAAGAGACCCAGTACTTC. Translated: CASRGPGEETQYF.

This clonotype was counted at least ten times. The chain links TRBV30 to TRBJ1-1; D might be TRBD1 (6 bases). The CDR3 has 11 residues. Germline lookup yields CDR1 GTSNPN and CDR2 SVGIG (reference sequence). V was shortened by 1 base and J by 11 bases, with 11 bases between the two germline ends. CDR3 protein: CAWSEQGSAFF. The CDR3 nucleotides are TGTGCCTGGAGTGAACAGGGCAGCGCTTTCTTT.

The chain has TRBV20-1 and TRBJ2-3, with 10 bases aligning to TRBD2. CDR3 length equals 16 residues. Trimming at V came to 5 bases and at J to 3 bases, leaving 11 bases not matched to a gene. Germline CDR1 is DFQATT and CDR2 is SNEGSKA (reference sequence). CDR3 bases: TGCAGTGCTCAAAGCTCTAGCGGGAGTTATACAGATACGCAGTATTTT. It yields the protein CSAQSSSGSYTDTQYF.

The chain recombines TRBV7-2 with TRBJ1-3, with no clear D. CDR3 size: 13 residues. Trimming stripped 2 bases from V and 5 bases from J, with 7 bases between. Germline assignment: CDR1 SGHTA and CDR2 FQGNSA. The CDR3 loop is CASSLNSRNTIYF. CDR3 DNA: TGTGCCAGCAGCTTAAATAGCCGAAACACCATATATTTT.

V and J are TRBV30 and TRBJ1-1; D not certain. The CDR3 has 13 residues. Trimming left V 2 bases short and J 7 bases short, with 14 bases between. CDR1 and CDR2 from the germline V gene are GTSNPN and SVGIG (reference sequence). This CDR3 reads CAWSPTVGIEAFF. Written as DNA, the CDR3 is TGTGCCTGGAGTCCAACGGTTGGAATTGAAGCTTTCTTT. The full variable domain, its missing parts supplied by reference TRBV30 and TRBJ1-1, is SQTIHQWPATLVQPVGSPLSLECTVEGTSNPNLYWYRQAAGRGLQLLFYSVGIGQISSEVPQNLSASRPQDRQFILSSKKLLLSDSGFYLCAWSPTVGIEAFFGQGTRLTVV.

The chain joins TRBV15 to TRBJ2-7; D unresolved. CDR3 length: 15 amino acids. Trimming pared 1 base from V and 2 bases from J, leaving 12 bases between. Per the germline V gene, CDR1 is LNHNV and CDR2 is YYDKDF (reference sequence). CDR3 residues: CATSRGVGLAYEQYF. The CDR3 DNA sequence: TGTGCCACCAGCAGAGGTGTAGGCCTTGCCTACGAGCAGTACTTC.

V is TRBV28 and J is TRBJ2-1, with D possibly TRBD1 on 6 matching bases. Germline V gives CDR1 MDHEN, CDR2 SYDVKM. V was shortened by 5 bases and J by 1 base, with 12 bases between the two germline ends. The CDR3 totals 15 residues. The CDR3 coding sequence is TGTGCCAGCAGTATTGTACAGGGTTCCTACAATGAGCAGTTCTTC. Its translation: CASSIVQGSYNEQFF.

A few counts support this clonotype. The rearrangement links TRBV20-1 to TRBJ2-7; 7 bases map to TRBD1. Germline loops: CDR1 DFQATT, CDR2 SNEGSKA (reference sequence). The length of the CDR3 is 12 residues. Trimming cost V 4 bases and J 2 bases; bases outside gene matches: 2. The CDR3 DNA reads TGCAGTGCTACGGGACAGACCTACGAGCAGTACTTC. Encoded protein: CSATGQTYEQYF.

This clonotype came up once. The rearrangement links TRBV5-6 to TRBJ2-7; D call uncertain. The V end lost 1 base, the J end lost 4 bases, and 9 bases lay between the germline ends. Germline CDR1 reads SGHDT; CDR2 reads YYEEEE. The CDR3 totals 13 residues. The CDR3 here is CASSLKSAYEQYF. The CDR3 coding sequence is TGTGCCAGCAGCTTGAAATCGGCTTACGAGCAGTACTTC.

The J gene is TRBJ2-1, the V gene TRBV5-1; D perhaps matches TRBD2 (5 bases). Germline CDR1 SGHRS, CDR2 YFSETQ. The V gene lost 4 bases and the J gene lost 9 bases, with 14 bases spanning the gap. This CDR3 spans 13 amino acids. The CDR3 DNA follows: TGCGCCAGCAGCACAACAGTAAGCGGTGAGCAGTTCTTC. It is translated as CASSTTVSGEQFF.

The chain couples TRBV5-1 to TRBJ2-7, with 9 bases matching TRBD1. This CDR3 spans 17 amino acids. Germline CDR1 and CDR2: SGHRS and YFSETQ. Losses at the gene ends were 0 bases for V and 6 bases for J; bases not matched to a gene: 13. The CDR3 nucleotides are TGCGCCAGCAGCTTGGAATCCCCGGGACAGGGAGGTGTCGAGCAGTACTTC. Amino acid sequence: CASSLESPGQGGVEQYF.